These 6 T cell receptor beta chains were all obtained from the same sample, sequenced in a study of T cell changes during pregnancy in multiple sclerosis. Profiling relied on immunoSEQ multiplex PCR, and the TCRdb table lists in-frame clones only, not all of them. Among around 96,000 clones listed, 85% to 95% were seen once. Sample: peripheral blood, taken in the first trimester of pregnancy. The receptors derive from a female donor with multiple sclerosis, enrolled in a pregnancy study.

The genes are TRBV5-6 and TRBJ2-1; D is uncertain. The V end lost 6 bases, the J end lost 9 bases, and 13 bases lay between the germline ends. CDR1 and CDR2 (germline): SGHDT, YYEEEE. This CDR3 is 12 amino acids long. CDR3 DNA sequence: TGTGCCAGCACCCAAGCACGAAGTGAGCAGTTCTTC. This sequence encodes CASTQARSEQFF.

This clone is a singleton in its sample. The V call is TRBV6-4, the J call TRBJ2-7, with 7 bases that match TRBD1. Germline CDR1 and CDR2: MRHNA and SNTAGT. Germline trimming cut 5 bases from V and 6 bases from J; bases unmatched to any gene: 10. This CDR3 is built from 14 residues. CDR3 bases: TGTGCCAGCAGTCCAACCACAGGGGACGGCGAGCAGTACTTC. Translation: CASSPTTGDGEQYF.

The chain uses TRBV2 and TRBJ2-7; 7 bases are shared with TRBD1. This CDR3 has 17 residues. The germline gives CDR1 SNHLY, CDR2 FYNNEI. V lost 3 bases, J lost 2 bases, and 13 bases stayed unmatched. This chain's CDR3 is CASSDPRQGPPTYEQYF. As DNA, the CDR3 is TGTGCCAGCAGTGACCCACGACAGGGCCCCCCTACCTACGAGCAGTACTTC.

The chain uses TRBV15 and TRBJ2-2, with 8 bases matching TRBD1. J gave up 5 bases and V 8 bases, and 7 bases lay outside the gene matches. CDR1 is LNHNV, CDR2 YYDKDF, per germline (reference sequence). The CDR3 extends over 14 amino acids. CDR3 sequence: CATSGQGETGELFF. In DNA, the CDR3 is TGTGCCACCTCAGGACAGGGAGAAACCGGGGAGCTGTTTTTT.

The CDR3 loop is CASRGASGGGTTDTQYF. For the CDR3, the DNA is TGTGCCAGCAGGGGAGCTAGCGGGGGGGGAACCACAGATACGCAGTATTTT. The rearrangement links TRBV2 to TRBJ2-3; 12 nucleotides agree with TRBD2. This CDR3 is built from 17 residues. CDR1 and CDR2 from the germline V gene are SNHLY and FYNNEI. V was pared by 6 bases and J by 2 bases, with 9 bases of the junction left unmatched. Filled out from reference TRBV2 and TRBJ2-3, the complete variable domain reads EPEVTQTPSHQVTQMGQEVILRCVPISNHLYFYWYRQILGQKVEFLVSFYNNEISEKSEIFDDQFSVERPDGSNFTLKIRSTKLEDSAMYFCASRGASGGGTTDTQYFGPGTRLTVL.

DNA of the CDR3: TGTGCCATCAGTGCGATCGAACTAGCGGGGGGAGCAGATACGCAGTATTTT. Protein sequence: CAISAIELAGGADTQYF. V usage is TRBV10-3 and J usage is TRBJ2-3, with TRBD2 matching 12 bases. Trimming removed 4 bases from V and 4 bases from J; junction bases left unmatched: 9. The CDR3 consists of 17 residues. CDR1 ENHRY and CDR2 SYGVKD come from the germline V gene.